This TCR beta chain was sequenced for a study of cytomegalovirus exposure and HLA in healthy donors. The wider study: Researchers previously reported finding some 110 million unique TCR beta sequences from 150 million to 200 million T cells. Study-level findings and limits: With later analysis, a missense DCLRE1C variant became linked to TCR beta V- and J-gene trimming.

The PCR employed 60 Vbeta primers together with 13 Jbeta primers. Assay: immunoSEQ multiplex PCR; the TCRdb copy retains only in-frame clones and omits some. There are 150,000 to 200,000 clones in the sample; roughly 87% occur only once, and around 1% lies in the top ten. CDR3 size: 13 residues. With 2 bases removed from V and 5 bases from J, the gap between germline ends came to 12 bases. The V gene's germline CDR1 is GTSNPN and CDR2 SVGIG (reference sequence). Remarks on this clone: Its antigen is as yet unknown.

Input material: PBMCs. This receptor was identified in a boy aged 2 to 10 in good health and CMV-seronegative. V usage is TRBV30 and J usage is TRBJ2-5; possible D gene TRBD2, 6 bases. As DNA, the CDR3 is TGTGCCTGGAGTCCGGGACTCCAGGAGACCCAGTACTTC. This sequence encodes CAWSPGLQETQYF.